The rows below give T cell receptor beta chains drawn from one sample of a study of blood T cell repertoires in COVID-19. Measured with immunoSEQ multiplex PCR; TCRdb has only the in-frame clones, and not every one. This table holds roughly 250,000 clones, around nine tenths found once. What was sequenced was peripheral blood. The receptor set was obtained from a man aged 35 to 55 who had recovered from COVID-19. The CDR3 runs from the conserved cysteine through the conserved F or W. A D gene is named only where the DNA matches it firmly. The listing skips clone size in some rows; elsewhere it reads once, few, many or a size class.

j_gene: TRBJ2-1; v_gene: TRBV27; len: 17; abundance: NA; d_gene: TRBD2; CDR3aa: CASSLRLAGASYNEQFF
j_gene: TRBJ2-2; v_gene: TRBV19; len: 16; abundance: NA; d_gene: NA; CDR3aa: CASSMGLARYTGELFF
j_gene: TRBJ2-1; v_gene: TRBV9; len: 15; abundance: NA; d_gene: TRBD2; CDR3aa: CASSASGGAFNEQFF
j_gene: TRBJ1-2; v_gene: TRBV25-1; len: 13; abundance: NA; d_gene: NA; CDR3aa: CASTERYLYGYTF
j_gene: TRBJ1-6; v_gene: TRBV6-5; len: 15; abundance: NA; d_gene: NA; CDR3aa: CASSWSSSYNSPLHF
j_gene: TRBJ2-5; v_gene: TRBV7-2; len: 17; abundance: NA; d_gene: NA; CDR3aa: CASSLQGMVVSQETQYF
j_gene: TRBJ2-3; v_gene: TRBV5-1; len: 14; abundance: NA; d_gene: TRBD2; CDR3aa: CASSFSGGTDTQYF
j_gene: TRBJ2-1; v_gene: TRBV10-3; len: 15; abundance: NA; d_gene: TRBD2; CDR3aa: CAISEVSGRFHEQFF
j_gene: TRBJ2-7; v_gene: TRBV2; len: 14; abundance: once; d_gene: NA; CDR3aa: CASSVLQGTGEQYF
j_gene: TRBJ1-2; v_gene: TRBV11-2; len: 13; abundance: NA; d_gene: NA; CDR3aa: CASSLGTREGYTF
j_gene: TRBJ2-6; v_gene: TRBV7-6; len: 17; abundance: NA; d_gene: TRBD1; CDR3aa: CASSLRTGVSGANVLTF
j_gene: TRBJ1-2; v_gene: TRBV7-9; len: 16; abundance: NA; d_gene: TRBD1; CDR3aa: CATQKGGGGAYYGYTF
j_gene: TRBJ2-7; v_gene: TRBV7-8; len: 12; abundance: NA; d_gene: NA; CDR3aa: CASSLEFNEQYF
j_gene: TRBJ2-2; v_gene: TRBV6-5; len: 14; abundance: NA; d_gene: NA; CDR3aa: CASRRGGGTGELFF
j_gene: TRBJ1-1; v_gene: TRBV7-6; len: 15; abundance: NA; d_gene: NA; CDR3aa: CASSPLPLQGTEAFF
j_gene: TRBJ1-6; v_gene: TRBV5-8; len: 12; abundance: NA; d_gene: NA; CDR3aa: CASSFPPSPLHF
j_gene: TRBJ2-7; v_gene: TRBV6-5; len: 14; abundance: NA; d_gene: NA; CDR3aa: CASSSTTTSYEQYF
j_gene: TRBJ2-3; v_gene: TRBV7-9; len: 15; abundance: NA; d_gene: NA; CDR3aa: CASSSRQSERDTQYF
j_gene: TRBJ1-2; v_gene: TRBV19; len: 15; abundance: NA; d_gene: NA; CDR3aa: CASSMRRTVTYGYTF
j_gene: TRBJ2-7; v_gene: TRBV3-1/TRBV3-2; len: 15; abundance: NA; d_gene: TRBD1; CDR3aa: CASTHGQGIRYEQYF
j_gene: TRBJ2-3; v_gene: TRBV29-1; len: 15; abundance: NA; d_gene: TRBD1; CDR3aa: CSVEPSDRATDTQYF
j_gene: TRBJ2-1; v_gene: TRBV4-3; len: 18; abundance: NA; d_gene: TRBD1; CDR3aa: CASSQEPSGTGAYNEQFF
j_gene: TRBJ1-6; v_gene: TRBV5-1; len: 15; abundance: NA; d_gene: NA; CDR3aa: CASSLLGDGRSPLHF
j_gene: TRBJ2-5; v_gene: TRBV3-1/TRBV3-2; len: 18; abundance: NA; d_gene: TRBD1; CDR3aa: CASSQDPSKGALGKTQYF
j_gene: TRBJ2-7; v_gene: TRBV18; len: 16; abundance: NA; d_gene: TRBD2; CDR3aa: CASSRRQGLKDYEQYF
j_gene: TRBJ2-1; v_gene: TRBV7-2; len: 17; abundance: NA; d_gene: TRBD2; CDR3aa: CASSLSGGALSYNEQFF
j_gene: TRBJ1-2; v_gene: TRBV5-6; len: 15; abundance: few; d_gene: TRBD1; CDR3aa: CASSTPGTGTSGYTF
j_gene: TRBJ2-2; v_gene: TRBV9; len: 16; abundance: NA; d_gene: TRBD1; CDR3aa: CASSGRTGGASGELFF